This T cell receptor (beta chain) is from a study of low-dose radiotherapy and immunotherapy resistance in tumors. About the study: A total of 13 Gy over 26 weeks was given to Cohort 2 as 1 Gy per fraction every two weeks. One day prior to radiation and immunotherapy, intravenous cyclophosphamide at 200 mg/m2 was given, repeated every two weeks. A dose of 300 mg of oral aspirin was taken by patients daily for four cycles from cycle 1 day 1.

First-strand cDNA relied on TRAV- and TRBV-specific primers spanning alpha and beta chains. Amplification, which lasted around 22 PCR cycles, used a constant-region primer and V-primer adapter to amplify TCRs. Amplification (by in vitro transcription) was performed on isolated mRNA. TCRdb reprocessed the reads via MiXCR and lists one record per CDR3 protein. The table records 85,000 to 100,000 distinct CDR3 sequences, under 9.5% of them present only once. This clonotype showed up many times. Specified time point: before trial treatment. The CDR3 is 15 residues long. V gave up 4 bases and J gave up 3 bases; unmatched junction bases: 7. CDR1 DFQATT and CDR2 SNEGSKA come from the germline V gene (reference sequence).

Sequencing used PBMCs, obtained before treatment. This sequence originates from a male donor with prostate cancer. The chain links TRBV20-1 to TRBJ2-1; 9 positions agree with TRBD1. DNA for the CDR3: TGCAGTGCTAACACCGGGACAGGGATCTACAATGAGCAGTTCTTC. Amino acids: CSANTGTGIYNEQFF.